This TCR beta chain derives from a study of blood T cell repertoires in COVID-19. Study summary: Whether acute or convalescent, the COVID-19 samples came from the United States, Italy and Spain. From T cells, B-cell-depleted T cells, or PBMCs came the material, which was cDNA or gDNA.

The method was immunoSEQ multiplex PCR; TCRdb's version includes in-frame clones alone and lacks a portion of them. Of 90,000 or so clones in the sample, approximately 88% were seen once. Trimming took 4 bases from V and 6 from J, leaving 10 bases between them. The CDR3 is made up of 13 amino acids. From germline, CDR1 is SGHRS and CDR2 YFSETQ. The origin of this receptor is a man aged 55 to 70 with acute or convalescent COVID-19. This chain joins TRBV5-1 and TRBJ2-2; D might be TRBD1 (6 bases). Sequenced input: peripheral blood. Written as DNA, the CDR3 is TGCGCCAGCAGCCTCAGGGGAGCCGGGGAGCTGTTTTTT. Its protein is CASSLRGAGELFF.